The clone carrying this TCR beta chain was detected a few times. Patients who underwent sequencing had shown CD8+CD57+ cell expansion by flow cytometry. Severe acquired aplastic anemia was diagnosed in all patients. Blood was sampled before the patients had received any therapy. The data originate from a study of CD8+CD57+ T cells in acquired aplastic anemia. In the study overall: Sorted CD4+ and CD8+ cells gave a mean 3.2 ug DNA, range roughly 0.19 to 30 ug.

Genomic DNA, serving as template, underwent TCR beta VDJ and CDR3 profiling. TCRdb ran MiXCR on the reads and lists one entry per CDR3 protein. The repertoire holds tens of thousands of distinct CDR3 sequences, 70% seen once, with around 80% in the top ten. CDR1 SQVTM and CDR2 ANQGSEA come from the germline V gene. V dropped 4 bases and J dropped 2 bases, with 12 bases sitting between them. The CDR3 runs 13 residues. This chain connects TRBV29-1 to TRBJ2-7; no clear D gene. The clonotype was recovered from a human donor with aplastic anemia. Sequenced sample: sorted CD4+, CD8+, or CD8+CD57+ T cells (not recorded which) from PBMCs. The chain's CDR3 is CSVVSRTPYEQYF. DNA of the CDR3: TGCAGCGTTGTTTCCAGGACCCCCTACGAGCAGTACTTC.